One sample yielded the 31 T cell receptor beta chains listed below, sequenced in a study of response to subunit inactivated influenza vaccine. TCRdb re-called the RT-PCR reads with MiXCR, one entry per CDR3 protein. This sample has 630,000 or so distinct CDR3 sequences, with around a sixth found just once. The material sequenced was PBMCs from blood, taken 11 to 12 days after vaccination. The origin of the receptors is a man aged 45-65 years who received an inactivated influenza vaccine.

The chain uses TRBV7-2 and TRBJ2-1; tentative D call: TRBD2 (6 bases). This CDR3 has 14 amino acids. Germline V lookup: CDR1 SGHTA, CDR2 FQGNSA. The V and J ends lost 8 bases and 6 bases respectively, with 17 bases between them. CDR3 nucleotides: TGTGCCAGCGAGACTAGATGGCGGACCAATGAGCAGTTCTTC. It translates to CASETRWRTNEQFF.

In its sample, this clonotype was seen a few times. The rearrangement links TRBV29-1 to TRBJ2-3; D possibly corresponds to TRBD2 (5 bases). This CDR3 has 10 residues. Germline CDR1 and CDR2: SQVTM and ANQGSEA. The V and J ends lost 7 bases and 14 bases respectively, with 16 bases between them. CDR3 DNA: TGCAGCGCCGTCGACGGGGTTCTGTATTTT. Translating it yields CSAVDGVLYF.

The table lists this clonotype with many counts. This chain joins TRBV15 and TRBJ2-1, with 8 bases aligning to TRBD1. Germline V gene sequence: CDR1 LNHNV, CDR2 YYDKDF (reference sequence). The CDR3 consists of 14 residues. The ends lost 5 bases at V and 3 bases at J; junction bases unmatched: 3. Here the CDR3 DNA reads TGTGCCACCAGCCCGGGACAGGACTACAATGAGCAGTTCTTC. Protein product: CATSPGQDYNEQFF.

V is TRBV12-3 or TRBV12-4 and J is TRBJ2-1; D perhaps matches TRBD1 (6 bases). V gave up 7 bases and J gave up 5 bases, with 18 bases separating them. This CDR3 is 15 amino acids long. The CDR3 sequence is CASIQGGRSNNEQFF. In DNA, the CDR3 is TGTGCCAGCATCCAAGGGGGACGGAGCAACAATGAGCAGTTCTTC.

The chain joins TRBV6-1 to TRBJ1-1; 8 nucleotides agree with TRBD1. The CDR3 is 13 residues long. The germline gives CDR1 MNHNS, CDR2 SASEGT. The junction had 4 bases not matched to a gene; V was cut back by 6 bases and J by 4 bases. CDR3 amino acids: CASRPQGATEAFF. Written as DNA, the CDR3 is TGTGCCAGCAGACCTCAGGGGGCCACTGAAGCTTTCTTT.

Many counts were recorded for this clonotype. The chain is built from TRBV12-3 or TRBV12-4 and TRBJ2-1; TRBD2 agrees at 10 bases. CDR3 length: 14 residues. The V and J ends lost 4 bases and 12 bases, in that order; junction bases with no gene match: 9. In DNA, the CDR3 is TGTGCCAGCAGTTCACTAGCGGGGCAAGATCTGCAGTTCTTC. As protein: CASSSLAGQDLQFF.

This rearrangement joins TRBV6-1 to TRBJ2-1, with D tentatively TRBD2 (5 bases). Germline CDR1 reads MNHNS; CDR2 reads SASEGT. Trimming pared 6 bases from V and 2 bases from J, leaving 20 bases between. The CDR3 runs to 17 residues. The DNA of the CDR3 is TGTGCCAGCAGACCCCGGGCGGGCAGAATCGCCTACAATGAGCAGTTCTTC. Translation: CASRPRAGRIAYNEQFF.

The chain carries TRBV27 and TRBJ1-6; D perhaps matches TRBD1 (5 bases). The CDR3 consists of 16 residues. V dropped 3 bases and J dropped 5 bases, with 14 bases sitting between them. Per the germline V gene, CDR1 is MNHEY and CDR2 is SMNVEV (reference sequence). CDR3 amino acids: CASSLYIRGNNSPLHF. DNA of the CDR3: TGTGCCAGCAGTTTGTACATAAGGGGAAATAATTCACCCCTCCACTTT.

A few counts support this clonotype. The CDR3 DNA is TGTGCCAGCAGTCTAACCCCTAGCAACTACGAGCAGTACTTC. This sequence encodes CASSLTPSNYEQYF. The rearrangement joins TRBV27 to TRBJ2-7; a weak D match, TRBD2 (5 bases). V was cut by 5 bases and J by 3 bases, with 14 bases left in between. This CDR3 spans 14 amino acids. Germline-derived CDR1 and CDR2 are MNHEY and SMNVEV (reference sequence).

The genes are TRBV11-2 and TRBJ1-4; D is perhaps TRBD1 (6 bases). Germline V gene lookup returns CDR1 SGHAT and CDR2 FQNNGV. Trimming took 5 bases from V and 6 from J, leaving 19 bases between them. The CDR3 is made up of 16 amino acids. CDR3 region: CASSPLRDNMYEKLFF. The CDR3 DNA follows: TGTGCCAGCAGCCCGCTCCGGGACAATATGTATGAAAAACTGTTTTTT.

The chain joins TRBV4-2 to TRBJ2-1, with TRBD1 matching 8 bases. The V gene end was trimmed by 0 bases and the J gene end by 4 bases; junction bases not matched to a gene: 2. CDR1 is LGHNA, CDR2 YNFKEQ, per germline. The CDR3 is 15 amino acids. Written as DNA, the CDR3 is TGTGCCAGCAGCCAAGAAAGGACAGGGTACAATGAGCAGTTCTTC. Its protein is CASSQERTGYNEQFF.

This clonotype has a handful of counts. In DNA form, the CDR3 reads TGTGCCAGCAGAAAACAGGGGATTCCTGAAGCTTTCTTT. This gives the protein CASRKQGIPEAFF. V gene TRBV6-1 combines with J gene TRBJ1-1; TRBD1 matches at 7 bases. CDR1 and CDR2 (germline): MNHNS, SASEGT. V lost 6 bases to trimming and J lost 6 bases; unmatched junction nucleotides: 7. CDR3 length: 13 amino acids.

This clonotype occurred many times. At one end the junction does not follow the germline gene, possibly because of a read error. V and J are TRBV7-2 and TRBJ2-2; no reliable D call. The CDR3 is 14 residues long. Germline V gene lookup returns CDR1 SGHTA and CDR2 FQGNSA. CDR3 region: CASSLAGNAGELFF. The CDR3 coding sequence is TGTGCCAGCAGCTTAGCAGGGAACGCCGGGGAGCTGTTTTTT.

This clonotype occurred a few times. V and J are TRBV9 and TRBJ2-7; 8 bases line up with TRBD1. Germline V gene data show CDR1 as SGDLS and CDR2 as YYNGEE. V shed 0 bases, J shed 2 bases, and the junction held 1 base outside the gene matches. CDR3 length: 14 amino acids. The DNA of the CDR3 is TGTGCCAGCAGCGTAGGGGACAGGCCCTACGAGCAGTACTTC. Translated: CASSVGDRPYEQYF.

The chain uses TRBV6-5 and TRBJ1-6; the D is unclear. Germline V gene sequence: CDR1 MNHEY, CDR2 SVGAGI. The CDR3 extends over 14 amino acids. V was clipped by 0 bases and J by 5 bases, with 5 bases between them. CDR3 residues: CASSYSLNNSPLHF. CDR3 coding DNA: TGTGCCAGCAGTTACTCGTTGAATAATTCACCCCTCCACTTT.

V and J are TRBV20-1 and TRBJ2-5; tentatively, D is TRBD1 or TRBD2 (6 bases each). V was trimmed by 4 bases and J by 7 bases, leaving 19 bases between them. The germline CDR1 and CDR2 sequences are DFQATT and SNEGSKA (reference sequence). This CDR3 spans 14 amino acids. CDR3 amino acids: CSATETLGGPTQYF. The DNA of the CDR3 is TGCAGTGCTACCGAAACATTGGGGGGCCCGACCCAGTACTTC.

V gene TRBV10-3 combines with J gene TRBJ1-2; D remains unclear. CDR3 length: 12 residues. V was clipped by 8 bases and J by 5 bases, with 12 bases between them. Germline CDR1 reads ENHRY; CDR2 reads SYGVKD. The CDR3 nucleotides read TGTGCCATCGGGAGTCCAGGATATGGCTACACCTTC. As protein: CAIGSPGYGYTF.

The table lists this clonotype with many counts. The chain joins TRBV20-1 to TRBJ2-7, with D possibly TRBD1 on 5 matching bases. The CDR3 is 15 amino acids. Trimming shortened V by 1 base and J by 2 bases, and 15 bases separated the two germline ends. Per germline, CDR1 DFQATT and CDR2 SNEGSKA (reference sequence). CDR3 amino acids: CSARAYRTETYEQYF. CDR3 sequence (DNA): TGCAGTGCTAGAGCGTACAGGACGGAGACCTACGAGCAGTACTTC.

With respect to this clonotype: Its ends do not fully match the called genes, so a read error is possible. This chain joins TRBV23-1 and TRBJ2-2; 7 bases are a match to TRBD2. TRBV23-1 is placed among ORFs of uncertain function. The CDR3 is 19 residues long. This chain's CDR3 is CASSPRGSRDYANTGELFF. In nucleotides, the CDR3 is TGTGCCAGCAGTCCTCGGGGGTCCCGGGACTATGCGAACACCGGGGAGCTGTTTTTT.

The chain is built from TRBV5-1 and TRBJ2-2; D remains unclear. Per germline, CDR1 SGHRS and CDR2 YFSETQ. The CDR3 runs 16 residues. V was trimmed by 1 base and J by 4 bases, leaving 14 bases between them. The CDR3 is CASSLSADASTGELFF. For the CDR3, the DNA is TGCGCCAGCAGCTTGTCGGCCGATGCGAGCACCGGGGAGCTGTTTTTT.

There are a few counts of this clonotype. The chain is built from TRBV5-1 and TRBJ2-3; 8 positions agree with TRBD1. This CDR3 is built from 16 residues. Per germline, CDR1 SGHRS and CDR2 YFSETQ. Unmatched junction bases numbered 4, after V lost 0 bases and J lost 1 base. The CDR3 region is CASSLGAGQGTDTQYF. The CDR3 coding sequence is TGCGCCAGCAGCTTGGGGGCGGGACAGGGCACAGATACGCAGTATTTT.

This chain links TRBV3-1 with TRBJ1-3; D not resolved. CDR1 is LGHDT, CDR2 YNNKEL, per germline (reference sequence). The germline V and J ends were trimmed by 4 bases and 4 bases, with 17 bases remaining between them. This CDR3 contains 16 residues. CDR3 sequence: CASSLPPSGIGNTIYF. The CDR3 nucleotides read TGTGCCAGCAGCCTCCCTCCGAGCGGAATAGGAAACACCATATATTTT.

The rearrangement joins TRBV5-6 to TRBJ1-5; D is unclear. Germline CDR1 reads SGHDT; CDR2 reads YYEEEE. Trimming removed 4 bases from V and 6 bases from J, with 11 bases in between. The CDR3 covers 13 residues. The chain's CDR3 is CASSPTLSQPQHF. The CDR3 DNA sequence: TGTGCCAGCAGCCCGACCTTAAGTCAGCCCCAGCATTTT.

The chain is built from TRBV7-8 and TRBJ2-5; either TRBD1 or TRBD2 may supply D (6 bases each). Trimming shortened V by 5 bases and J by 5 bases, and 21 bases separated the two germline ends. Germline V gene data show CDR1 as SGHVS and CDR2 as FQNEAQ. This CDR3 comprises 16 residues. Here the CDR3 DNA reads TGTGCCAGCAGCACGGGGACTCAGGGGCGATGGGAGACCCAGTACTTC. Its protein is CASSTGTQGRWETQYF. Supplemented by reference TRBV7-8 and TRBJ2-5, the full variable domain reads GAGVSQSPRYKVAKRGQDVALRCDPISGHVSLFWYQQALGQGPEFLTYFQNEAQLDKSGLPSDRFFAERPEGSVSTLKIQRTQQEDSAVYLCASSTGTQGRWETQYFGPGTRLLVL.

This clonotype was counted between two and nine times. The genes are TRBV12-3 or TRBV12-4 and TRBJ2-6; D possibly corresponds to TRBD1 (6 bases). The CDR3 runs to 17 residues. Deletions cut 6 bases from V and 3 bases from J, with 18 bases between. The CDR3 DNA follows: TGTGCCAGCAGGCGGACAGCCTACAGGGTTGGGGCCAACGTCCTGACTTTC. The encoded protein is CASRRTAYRVGANVLTF.

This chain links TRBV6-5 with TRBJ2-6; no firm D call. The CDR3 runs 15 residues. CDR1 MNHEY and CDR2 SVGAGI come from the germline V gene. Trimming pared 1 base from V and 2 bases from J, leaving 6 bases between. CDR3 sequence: CASSYWKAGANVLTF. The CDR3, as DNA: TGTGCCAGCAGTTACTGGAAAGCTGGGGCCAACGTCCTGACTTTC.

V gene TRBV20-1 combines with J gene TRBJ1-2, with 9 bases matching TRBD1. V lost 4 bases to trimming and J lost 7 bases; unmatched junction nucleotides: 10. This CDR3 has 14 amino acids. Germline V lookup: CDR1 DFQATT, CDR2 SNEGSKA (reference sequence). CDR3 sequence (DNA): TGCAGTGCTATAACCGGGACAGGGCCCGGTGGCTACACCTTC. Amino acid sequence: CSAITGTGPGGYTF.

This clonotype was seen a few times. The CDR3 region is CASAEGGVQYF. In DNA, the CDR3 is TGTGCCAGCGCAGAAGGGGGGGTCCAGTACTTC. V gene TRBV12-3 or TRBV12-4 combines with J gene TRBJ2-5, with TRBD2 as a possible D gene (7 bases). The length of the CDR3 is 11 residues. With 8 bases removed from V and 10 bases from J, the gap between germline ends came to 14 bases.

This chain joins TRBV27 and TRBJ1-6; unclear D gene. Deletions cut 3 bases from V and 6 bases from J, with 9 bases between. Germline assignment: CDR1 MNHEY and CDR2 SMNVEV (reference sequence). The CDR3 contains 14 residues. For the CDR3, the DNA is TGTGCCAGCAGTTTCGGTAACCGTAATTCACCCCTCCACTTT. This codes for CASSFGNRNSPLHF.

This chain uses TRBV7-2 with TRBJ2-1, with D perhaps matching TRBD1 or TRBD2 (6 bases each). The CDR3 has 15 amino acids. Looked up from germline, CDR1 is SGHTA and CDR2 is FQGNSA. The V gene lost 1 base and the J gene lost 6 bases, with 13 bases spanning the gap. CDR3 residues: CASSLVGGGANEQFF. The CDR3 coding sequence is TGTGCCAGCAGCTTAGTCGGGGGCGGGGCCAATGAGCAGTTCTTC.

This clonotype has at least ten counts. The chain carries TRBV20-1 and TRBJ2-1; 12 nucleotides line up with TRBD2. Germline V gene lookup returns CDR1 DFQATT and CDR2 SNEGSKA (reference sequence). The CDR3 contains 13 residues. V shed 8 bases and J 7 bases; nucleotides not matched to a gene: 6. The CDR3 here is CSILAGGRNEQFF. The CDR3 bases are TGCAGTATTCTAGCGGGAGGGCGTAATGAGCAGTTCTTC.